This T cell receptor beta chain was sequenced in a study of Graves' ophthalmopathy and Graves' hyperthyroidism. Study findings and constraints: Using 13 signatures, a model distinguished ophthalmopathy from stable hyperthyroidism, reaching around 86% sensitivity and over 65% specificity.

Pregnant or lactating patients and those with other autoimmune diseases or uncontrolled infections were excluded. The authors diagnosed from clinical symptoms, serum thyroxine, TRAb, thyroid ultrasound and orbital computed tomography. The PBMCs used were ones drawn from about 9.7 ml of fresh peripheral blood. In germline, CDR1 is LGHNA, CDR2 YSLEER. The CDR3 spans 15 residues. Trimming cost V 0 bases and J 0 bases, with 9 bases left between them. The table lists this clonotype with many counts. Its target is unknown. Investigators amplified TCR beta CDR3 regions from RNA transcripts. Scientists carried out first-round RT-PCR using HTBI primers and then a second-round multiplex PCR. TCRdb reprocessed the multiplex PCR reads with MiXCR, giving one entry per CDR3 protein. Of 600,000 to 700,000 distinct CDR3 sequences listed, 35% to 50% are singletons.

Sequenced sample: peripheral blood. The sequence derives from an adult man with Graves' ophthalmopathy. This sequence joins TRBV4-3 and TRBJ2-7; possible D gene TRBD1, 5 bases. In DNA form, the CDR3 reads TGCGCCAGCAGCCAAGAGACAGCGAGCTCCTACGAGCAGTACTTC. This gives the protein CASSQETASSYEQYF.